This T cell receptor (beta chain) was recovered during a study of blood T cell repertoires in COVID-19. Study context: The analysed material was cDNA or gDNA that came from T cells, B-cell-depleted T cells, or PBMCs.

Profiled with immunoSEQ multiplex PCR; TCRdb holds only in-frame clones, not every one. Here the sample spans roughly 380,000 clones, about 87% being singletons. Cohort 3 recovery required two negative PCRs, clearance, or symptom resolution. The germline CDR1 and CDR2 sequences are SGHKS and YYEKEE (reference sequence). V lost 0 bases and J 3 bases, leaving 10 bases between the germline ends. The CDR3 totals 14 residues. The sequencing input was PBMCs or T cells enriched from blood (not recorded which). The clonotype comes from a man aged 30 to 39 who had recovered from COVID-19. V usage is TRBV5-5 and J usage is TRBJ2-7; possibly TRBD1 for D (6 bases). Here the CDR3 reads CASSLVDRIYEQYF. CDR3 DNA sequence: TGTGCCAGCAGCTTGGTCGACAGGATCTACGAGCAGTACTTC.